This T cell receptor (beta chain) was documented in a study of blood T cell repertoires in COVID-19. Study-wide background: The United States, Italy and Spain supplied acute and convalescent COVID-19 samples. From T cells, B-cell-depleted T cells, or PBMCs came the material, which was cDNA or gDNA.

Seattle participants joined during active infection and were tracked over time. Per the study methods: The assay estimated nucleated cells by amplifying reference gene primers. Some clones are missing from TCRdb's copy, which holds only in-frame ones; the method was immunoSEQ multiplex PCR. The V and J calls and clone size are taken from that table; D and trimming were inferred from the DNA. The sample lists around 310,000 clones; around 90% were seen once. What was sequenced was peripheral blood. The TCR originated in a woman between 40 and 55 years old with COVID-19, enrolled during active disease.

The CDR3 bases are TGTGCCAGCAGCTTGGTAAACAGTAACTATGGCTACACCTTC. This codes for CASSLVNSNYGYTF. The chain uses TRBV5-4 and TRBJ1-2; D uncertain. This CDR3 has 14 residues. V gave up 0 bases and J gave up 1 base, with 7 bases separating them. The germline V gene encodes CDR1 SGHNT and CDR2 YYREEE (reference sequence).